This T cell receptor (beta chain) was documented in a study of blood T cell repertoires in COVID-19. Study-level information: T cells, B-cell-depleted T cells, or PBMCs supplied cDNA or gDNA.

Method: immunoSEQ multiplex PCR; TCRdb's copy keeps in-frame clones and lacks some. The table includes over 30,000 clones, 75% detected once. The CDR3 is 14 residues long. Germline CDR1 reads SGHRS; CDR2 reads YFSETQ. Losses at the gene ends were 4 bases for V and 1 base for J; bases not matched to a gene: 1. Sequencing was performed on peripheral blood. The clonotype was recovered from a man older than 75 with active or convalescent COVID-19. The V call is TRBV5-1, the J call TRBJ2-2; TRBD1 matches at 7 bases. In DNA, the CDR3 is TGCGCCAGCAGCCGGACAGGGAACACCGGGGAGCTGTTTTTT. It specifies CASSRTGNTGELFF.